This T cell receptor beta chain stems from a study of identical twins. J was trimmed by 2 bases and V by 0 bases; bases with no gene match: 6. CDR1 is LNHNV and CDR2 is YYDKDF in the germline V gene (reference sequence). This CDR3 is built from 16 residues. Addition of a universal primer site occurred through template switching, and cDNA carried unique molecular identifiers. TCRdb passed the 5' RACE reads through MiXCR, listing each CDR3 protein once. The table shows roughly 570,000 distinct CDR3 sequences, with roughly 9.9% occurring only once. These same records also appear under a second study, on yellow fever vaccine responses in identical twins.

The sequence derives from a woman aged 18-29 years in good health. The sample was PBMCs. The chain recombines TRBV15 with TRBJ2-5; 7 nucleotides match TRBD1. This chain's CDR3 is CATSRDKGRGQETQYF. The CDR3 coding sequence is TGTGCCACCAGCAGAGATAAGGGCAGGGGGCAAGAGACCCAGTACTTC.